A selection of T cell receptor beta chains follows, all from one sample in a study of glioma-infiltrating T cells after dendritic cell vaccination. Method: immunoSEQ multiplex PCR; TCRdb's copy keeps in-frame clones and lacks some. The sample includes roughly 100,000 clones, roughly 90% seen only once; the top ten take 2.7%. Specimen: blood, collected after dendritic cell vaccination. The receptor source for this set is a human donor with glioblastoma. Each CDR3 is given without its conserved first and last residue.

cdr3_aa j_call v_call
ASSLVAGSTDTQY TRBJ2-3 TRBV5-1
ASSLGPLSYNSPLH TRBJ1-6 TRBV27
ASSTNGGGRYGYT TRBJ1-2 TRBV19
ATRPPGGDGYT TRBJ1-2 TRBV10-3
ATSREQGTGELF TRBJ2-2 TRBV28
ASSLGTPEAF TRBJ1-1 TRBV5-1
ASRSTGTEAF TRBJ1-1 TRBV19
ASSQVARYNEQF TRBJ2-1 TRBV4-1
ASSLAGGQSGELF TRBJ2-2 TRBV6-5
ASSVGTGSHYGYT TRBJ1-2 TRBV9
ASSEQTGLANEKLF TRBJ1-4 TRBV6-1
ASKDSPYGYT TRBJ1-2 TRBV28
ASSVYPGTHTEAF TRBJ1-1 TRBV9
AGRDRPNEKLF TRBJ1-4 TRBV6-5